The rows below give T cell receptor beta chains drawn from one sample of a study of T cells in localized non-small cell lung cancer. Profiling relied on immunoSEQ multiplex PCR, and the TCRdb table lists in-frame clones only, not all of them. The table shows 8,500 to 10,000 clones, with roughly 89% occurring only once. Sequences were derived from peripheral blood, sampled before any cancer treatment. These receptors were taken from a female donor over 55 with stage II squamous cell lung carcinoma. The CDR3 runs from the conserved cysteine through the conserved F or W. D genes are given only for firm matches. Only some rows state a clone size, as once, few, many or a class for expanded clones.

- | TRBJ1-5 | - | TRBV2 | CASSGPGGLSNQPQHF | TGTGCCAGCAGTGGTCCAGGAGGGCTAAGCAATCAGCCCCAGCATTTT
TRBD2 | TRBJ2-2 | - | TRBV19 | CASSPKPLTSGRAGGELFF | TGTGCCAGTAGTCCGAAGCCCCTGACTAGCGGGAGGGCTGGCGGGGAGCTGTTTTTT
- | TRBJ2-4 | - | TRBV30 | CAWSVKGAKNIQYF | TGTGCCTGGAGTGTGAAGGGGGCCAAAAACATTCAGTACTTC
- | TRBJ2-5 | - | TRBV27 | CASSPTGRGGETQYF | TGTGCCAGCAGTCCGACGGGGAGAGGCGGGGAGACCCAGTACTTC
- | TRBJ1-1 | - | TRBV2 | CATEAIFLGTEAFF | TGTGCCACTGAGGCCATCTTCCTGGGTACTGAAGCTTTCTTT
- | TRBJ1-5 | - | TRBV5-1 | CASSSDPNQPQHF | TGCGCCAGCAGTTCGGACCCTAATCAGCCCCAGCATTTT
- | TRBJ2-3 | - | TRBV5-1 | CASSPSQTDTQYF | TGCGCCAGCAGCCCGTCACAGACAGATACGCAGTATTTT
- | TRBJ1-2 | - | TRBV19 | CASLGTYYGYTF | TGTGCCAGCCTCGGGACCTACTATGGCTACACCTTC
TRBD1 | TRBJ1-4 | - | TRBV25-1 | CASSAGTAEKLFF | TGTGCCAGCAGTGCCGGGACAGCTGAAAAACTGTTTTTT
- | TRBJ2-5 | - | TRBV19 | CASSSPGLQETQYF | TGTGCCAGTAGTTCTCCGGGACTGCAAGAGACCCAGTACTTC
- | TRBJ1-1 | - | TRBV19 | CASSIGAGTEAFF | TGTGCCAGTAGTATTGGTGCAGGCACTGAAGCTTTCTTT
- | TRBJ1-3 | - | TRBV4-2 | CASSRDKDGNTIYF | TGTGCCAGCAGCCGAGACAAGGACGGAAACACCATATATTTT
- | TRBJ1-1 | - | TRBV10-3 | CATVRDTEAFF | TGTGCCACGGTTAGGGACACTGAAGCTTTCTTT
- | TRBJ1-5 | - | TRBV2 | CASSHSLGDDYNQPQHF | TGTGCCAGCAGTCATTCTTTGGGCGACGATTACAATCAGCCCCAGCATTTT
- | TRBJ1-2 | - | TRBV6-6 | CASSSGLGYTF | TGTGCCAGCAGTTCCGGCCTTGGCTACACCTTC
TRBD1 | TRBJ1-2 | - | TRBV5-4 | CASSSPRDRAANYGYTF | TGTGCCAGCAGCTCACCCCGGGACAGGGCCGCTAACTATGGCTACACCTTC
- | TRBJ1-1 | once | TRBV6-1 | CASSEGTVEAFF | TGTGCCAGCAGTGAAGGGACTGTTGAAGCTTTCTTT
TRBD1 | TRBJ1-2 | - | TRBV2 | CASSADRGDGYTF | TGTGCCAGCAGTGCGGACAGGGGTGATGGCTACACCTTC
- | TRBJ2-3 | - | TRBV5-1 | CASSLEGRRADTQYF | TGCGCCAGCAGCTTGGAAGGGAGGAGGGCAGATACGCAGTATTTT
- | TRBJ2-1 | - | TRBV7-9 | CAASSGYNEQFF | TGTGCCGCTTCCTCGGGATACAATGAGCAGTTCTTC
- | TRBJ1-1 | - | TRBV5-1 | CASSRDGLGTEAFF | TGCGCCAGCAGCCGGGACGGGCTGGGTACTGAAGCTTTCTTT
- | TRBJ1-4 | once | TRBV2 | CAISGTDNFGTNEKLFF | TGTGCCATCTCAGGGACGGATAACTTTGGAACTAATGAAAAACTGTTTTTT
- | TRBJ2-1 | few | TRBV6-5 | CASQQSSSYNEQFF | TGTGCCAGCCAACAGTCGAGCTCCTACAATGAGCAGTTCTTC
- | TRBJ1-2 | - | TRBV29-1 | CSVEAEDPYTF | TGCAGCGTTGAAGCGGAGGACCCCTACACCTTC
TRBD2 | TRBJ2-7 | - | TRBV20-1 | CSASRGVQYF | TGCAGTGCTAGTCGGGGGGTTCAGTACTTC
- | TRBJ1-1 | - | TRBV7-9 | CASSPWNTEAFF | TGTGCCAGCAGCCCGTGGAACACTGAAGCTTTCTTT
TRBD1 | TRBJ2-7 | - | TRBV7-2 | CASSFLGQGSEQYF | TGTGCCAGCAGCTTTCTCGGACAGGGCAGCGAGCAGTACTTC
- | TRBJ2-3 | - | TRBV6-1 | CATVRGVASTDTQYF | TGTGCCACCGTCAGAGGGGTAGCGAGCACAGATACGCAGTATTTT
- | TRBJ1-6 | - | TRBV5-8 | CASDSYYNSPLHF | TGTGCCAGCGATTCTTACTATAATTCACCCCTCCACTTT
- | TRBJ1-2 | - | TRBV9 | CASSVGVNYGYTF | TGTGCCAGCAGCGTAGGGGTTAACTATGGCTACACCTTC
TRBD2 | TRBJ2-1 | - | TRBV5-5 | CASSPSSGRSSYNEQFF | TGTGCCAGCAGCCCCTCCAGCGGGAGATCCTCCTACAATGAGCAGTTCTTC
- | TRBJ1-1 | once | TRBV9 | CASSSTLGGLGEAFF | TGTGCCAGCAGCTCGACCCTAGGGGGGCTGGGTGAAGCTTTCTTT
- | TRBJ2-1 | - | TRBV6-1 | CASSDEFGPRNEQFF | TGTGCCAGCAGTGACGAGTTCGGGCCGAGGAATGAGCAGTTCTTC
- | TRBJ1-5 | - | TRBV28 | CASSARDLQPQHF | TGTGCCAGCTCGGCGAGGGATCTTCAGCCCCAGCATTTT
- | TRBJ2-3 | - | TRBV5-1 | CASSLQHSQTDTQYF | TGCGCCAGCAGCTTGCAACACTCACAAACAGATACGCAGTATTTT
- | TRBJ2-1 | - | TRBV11-2 | CASSLDQYNEQFF | TGTGCCAGCAGCTTAGACCAGTACAATGAGCAGTTCTTC
- | TRBJ1-2 | - | TRBV7-2 | CASVPRVGGGYTF | TGTGCCAGCGTCCCCCGGGTTGGAGGGGGCTACACCTTC
TRBD1 | TRBJ2-7 | - | TRBV11-2 | CASSRTGVGSYEQYF | TGTGCCAGCAGCCGCACAGGGGTTGGGAGCTACGAGCAGTACTTC
- | TRBJ2-6 | - | TRBV12-5 | CASGVRHLRTKSGQRPDF | TGTGCTAGTGGTGTGAGACATTTGAGGACAAAGTCGGGCCAACGTCCTGACTTC
TRBD1 | TRBJ1-2 | - | TRBV7-6 | CASSLVQTGGVDGYTF | TGTGCCAGCAGCTTAGTTCAGACAGGGGGCGTTGATGGCTACACCTTC
TRBD1 | TRBJ1-1 | - | TRBV28 | CASRTGGTEAFF | TGTGCCAGCAGAACAGGGGGCACTGAAGCTTTCTTT
TRBD2 | TRBJ2-1 | - | TRBV10-3 | CATRLAGGDEQFF | TGTGCCACTCGACTAGCGGGTGGCGATGAGCAGTTCTTC
- | TRBJ2-3 | once | TRBV18 | CASSPFTDTQYF | TGTGCCAGCTCACCGTTCACAGATACGCAGTATTTT
- | TRBJ1-1 | - | TRBV6-5 | CASSTGFGTEAFF | TGTGCCAGCAGTACAGGGTTCGGCACTGAAGCTTTCTTT
- | TRBJ2-7 | few | TRBV5-1 | CASSSLASSYEQYF | TGCGCCAGCAGCTCCTTAGCTAGCTCCTACGAGCAGTACTTC
- | TRBJ1-4 | - | TRBV5-1 | CASSAGPGVNEKLFF | TGCGCCAGCAGCGCGGGACCGGGGGTAAATGAAAAACTGTTTTTT
TRBD1 | TRBJ2-7 | - | TRBV5-1 | CASSPTQGGMNEQYF | TGCGCCAGCAGCCCCACACAGGGGGGTATGAACGAGCAGTACTTC
TRBD1 | TRBJ1-1 | - | TRBV5-1 | CASSLGDRGGRTEAFF | TGCGCCAGCAGCTTAGGTGACAGGGGGGGCCGAACTGAAGCTTTCTTT
- | TRBJ2-3 | - | TRBV7-8 | CASSDRRIVADTQYF | TGTGCCAGCAGCGACAGACGTATCGTAGCAGATACGCAGTATTTT